This record covers a single TCR beta chain. The antigen is unknown. Both previously described methods and listed TCR primers were employed to make bulk TCR libraries. TCRdb independently ran MiXCR on the PCR reads; one entry per CDR3 protein. The profile covers approximately 100,000 distinct CDR3 sequences, with 36% appearing a single time and 4% to 5% taken by the ten largest. The sample belongs to a study of molecular identifiers for immune sequencing clone quantification. The wider study: Replicate experiments took RNA from about 20,000 or 100,000 naive CD8 cells, divided it five ways and sequenced four. Study observations and caveats: In naive cells, clones above 20 RNA copies held under 1% of molecules, whereas in effector cells they held over 98%.

When naive CD8 T cells were sorted, they were gated as CD8+CD4-CCR7+CD45RA+. This CDR3 region has 18 residues. From germline, CDR1 is SEHNR and CDR2 FQNEAQ (reference sequence). Trimming cost V 11 bases and J 1 base; bases outside gene matches: 15. The specimen sequenced was naive CD8+ T cells from blood, with Jurkat cell RNA spiked in. Documented subset: FACS-sorted CD8+CD4-CCR7+CD45RA+ naive T cells. The genes are TRBV7-9 and TRBJ2-3; 13 bases align to TRBD2. The clonotype was recovered from a human donor in good health. Some libraries in this study had Jurkat cell RNA spiked in. The DNA for the CDR3 is TGTGCCGTCCCTCCCGGGACTAGCGGGACCCCCCGCACAGATACGCAGTATTTT. Its translation: CAVPPGTSGTPRTDTQYF.